The 25 T cell receptor beta chains presented below share a single source sample, sequenced in a study of graft-versus-host responses after intestinal transplantation. Assay: immunoSEQ multiplex PCR; the TCRdb copy retains only in-frame clones and omits some. The sample yields about 100,000 clones, more than 85% seen once. No cognate antigen is known for these TCRs. The starting material was unstimulated CD4+ T cells sorted from spleen or lymph node cells, obtained before transplant. The receptors come from a human donor who was the organ donor for an intestinal transplant.

The chain links TRBV18 to TRBJ2-5; TRBD1 aligns across 9 bases. The ends lost 0 bases at V and 5 bases at J; junction bases unmatched: 4. Germline V gene data show CDR1 as KGHSH and CDR2 as LQKENI. There are 15 residues in the CDR3. The CDR3 DNA follows: TGTGCCAGCTCACCACCGGGACAGGGCGGTGAGACCCAGTACTTC. This translates into CASSPPGQGGETQYF. The full variable domain, rest sourced from reference TRBV18 and TRBJ2-5, is NAGVMQNPRHLVRRRGQEARLRCSPMKGHSHVYWYRQLPEEGLKFMVYLQKENIIDESGMPKERFSAEFPKEGPSILRIQQVVRGDSAAYFCASSPPGQGGETQYFGPGTRLLVL.

This chain uses TRBV5-4 with TRBJ1-5; possible D gene TRBD1, 6 bases. CDR3 length: 14 residues. Trimming removed 4 bases at V and 5 bases at J, with 13 bases between. Germline assignment: CDR1 SGHNT and CDR2 YYREEE (reference sequence). Written as DNA, the CDR3 is TGTGCCAGCAGCCTGGGGGGGGCTGATCAGCCCCAGCATTTT. The encoded protein is CASSLGGADQPQHF.

This clone was counted once. The chain has TRBV5-4 and TRBJ2-7, with 12 nucleotides matching TRBD2. The V gene's germline CDR1 is SGHNT and CDR2 YYREEE (reference sequence). The ends lost 5 bases at V and 2 bases at J; junction bases unmatched: 2. CDR3 length: 14 residues. The CDR3: CASRLAGGPYEQYF. CDR3 DNA: TGTGCCAGCAGACTAGCGGGGGGCCCCTACGAGCAGTACTTC.

The chain uses TRBV29-1 and TRBJ2-7; TRBD1 matches 9 bases. Germline-derived CDR1 and CDR2 are SQVTM and ANQGSEA. This CDR3 spans 16 amino acids. The junction had 17 bases not matched to a gene; V was cut back by 4 bases and J by 7 bases. Here the CDR3 reads CSVAQLPGTGLIEQYF. CDR3 coding DNA: TGCAGCGTTGCCCAATTGCCCGGGACAGGGTTGATAGAGCAGTACTTC.

The CDR3 DNA reads TGTGCCAGTAGTATACAGAATAATGAAAAACTGTTTTTT. Its protein is CASSIQNNEKLFF. The chain has TRBV19 and TRBJ1-4; D remains unclear. Per the germline V gene, CDR1 is LNHDA and CDR2 is SQIVND (reference sequence). CDR3 length equals 13 residues. V was shortened by 2 bases and J by 4 bases, with 5 bases between the two germline ends. The full variable domain, completed using reference TRBV19 and TRBJ1-4, is DGGITQSPKYLFRKEGQNVTLSCEQNLNHDAMYWYRQDPGQGLRLIYYSQIVNDFQKGDIAEGYSVSREKKESFPLTVTSAQKNPTAFYLCASSIQNNEKLFFGSGTQLSVL.

The chain carries TRBV6-7 and TRBJ2-7, with 10 bases identical to TRBD1. TRBV6-7 is sorted into the ORF group, with uncertain function. V was clipped by 5 bases and J by 0 bases; unmatched bases: 7. The CDR3 loop spans 16 amino acids. CDR3 sequence: CASSLDRGLTSYEQYF. CDR3 sequence (DNA): TGTGCCAGCAGTCTGGACAGGGGGTTAACCTCCTACGAGCAGTACTTC.

This chain uses TRBV7-2 with TRBJ2-7; 7 bases are a match to TRBD1. Germline V gives CDR1 SGHTA, CDR2 FQGNSA. V lost 3 bases and J lost 6; bases outside the gene matches: 8. This CDR3 has 14 residues. The CDR3 nucleotides read TGTGCCAGCAGCTTGATGACAGGGAGCGGCGAGCAGTACTTC. Translation: CASSLMTGSGEQYF.

The rearrangement uses TRBV30 and TRBJ1-1; D not resolved. The V and J ends lost 2 bases and 0 bases respectively, with 13 bases between them. The CDR3 length is 15 residues. CDR1 and CDR2 (germline): GTSNPN, SVGIG (reference sequence). For the CDR3, the DNA is TGTGCCTGGAGTAGACGGACCACAATGAACACTGAAGCTTTCTTT. It specifies CAWSRRTTMNTEAFF.

The chain employs TRBV6-1 and TRBJ1-6; D possibly corresponds to TRBD1 (5 bases). The CDR3 sequence is 15 residues long. Germline V gene data show CDR1 as MNHNS and CDR2 as SASEGT. The ends were cut back, 2 bases at V and 8 bases at J, with 13 bases in the middle. The CDR3 nucleotides read TGTGCCAGCAGTGAACAGGAGGGGCAGCATTCACCCCTCCACTTT. Translation: CASSEQEGQHSPLHF.

The chain links TRBV21-1 to TRBJ2-7; TRBD1 was called by the table and not checked on the DNA. TRBV21-1 corresponds to a pseudogene. The CDR3 has 14 residues. In nucleotides, the CDR3 is TGTGCCAGCAGCCGGAAAGGGGGTCATAACGAGCAGTACTTC. Encoded protein: CASSRKGGHNEQYF.

This chain joins TRBV29-1 and TRBJ1-5; D gene uncertain. With 4 bases removed from V and 5 bases from J, the gap between germline ends came to 12 bases. This CDR3 contains 13 residues. Germline values: CDR1 SQVTM, CDR2 ANQGSEA. The CDR3 region is CSVGHNTDQPQHF. The CDR3 DNA reads TGCAGCGTTGGACACAACACAGATCAGCCCCAGCATTTT.

CDR3 sequence reads: CAWSVWVAVRTDTQYF. For the CDR3, the DNA is TGTGCCTGGAGTGTATGGGTAGCTGTCAGGACAGATACGCAGTATTTT. The chain recombines TRBV30 with TRBJ2-3, with unresolved D. V was clipped by 0 bases and J by 3 bases, with 16 bases between them. Germline V lookup: CDR1 GTSNPN, CDR2 SVGIG (reference sequence). CDR3 length: 16 residues.

The rearrangement joins TRBV18 to TRBJ1-1; the D is unclear. In germline, CDR1 is KGHSH, CDR2 LQKENI. With 5 bases removed from V and 1 base from J, the gap between germline ends came to 5 bases. This CDR3 is 12 amino acids long. The CDR3, as DNA: TGTGCCAGCTCAGCAACGAACACTGAAGCTTTCTTT. Translation gives CASSATNTEAFF.

The CDR3 sequence: CSTRQGGNEQYF. The CDR3 region has the DNA TGCAGCACACGACAGGGGGGGAACGAGCAGTACTTC. This chain uses TRBV29-1 with TRBJ2-7; TRBD1 aligns across 9 bases. This CDR3 has 12 amino acids. Per germline, CDR1 SQVTM and CDR2 ANQGSEA. Losses at the gene ends were 8 bases for V and 5 bases for J; bases not matched to a gene: 7.

This rearrangement joins TRBV9 to TRBJ2-1, with TRBD2 matching over 8 bases. V lost 4 bases to trimming and J lost 0 bases; unmatched junction nucleotides: 9. The germline gives CDR1 SGDLS, CDR2 YYNGEE. The CDR3 is 17 residues long. This CDR3 is CASSSRGGGSSYNEQFF. In DNA form, the CDR3 reads TGTGCCAGCAGCTCGCGGGGCGGGGGGAGCTCCTACAATGAGCAGTTCTTC.

The chain joins TRBV7-9 to TRBJ2-7; the D is unclear. Trimming stripped 4 bases from V and 3 bases from J, with 4 bases between. CDR1 SEHNR and CDR2 FQNEAQ come from the germline V gene (reference sequence). The CDR3 loop spans 11 amino acids. This chain's CDR3 is CASSWGYEQYF. CDR3 nucleotides: TGTGCCAGCAGCTGGGGCTACGAGCAGTACTTC.

This chain joins TRBV28 and TRBJ1-6, with D hard to call. This CDR3 has 14 residues. V was trimmed by 7 bases and J by 8 bases, leaving 15 bases between them. Germline CDR1 is MDHEN and CDR2 is SYDVKM. The CDR3 DNA is TGTGCCAGCAATACACCACATGCACATTCACCCCTCCACTTT. This encodes CASNTPHAHSPLHF.

This clone was observed a single time. The chain uses TRBV5-1 and TRBJ2-3, with TRBD2 matching over 11 bases. The V segment lost 4 bases and the J segment 3 bases; nucleotides outside the gene matches: 13. The CDR3 covers 18 residues. Looked up from germline, CDR1 is SGHRS and CDR2 is YFSETQ. The CDR3 spells CASSLYRLAGQLTDTQYF. CDR3 nucleotide sequence: TGCGCCAGCAGCCTTTATAGACTAGCGGGGCAACTTACAGATACGCAGTATTTT.

The V call is TRBV28, the J call TRBJ2-7, with TRBD1 matching over 7 bases. Germline CDR1 and CDR2: MDHEN and SYDVKM. CDR3 length: 16 amino acids. V lost 6 bases to trimming and J lost 0 bases; unmatched junction nucleotides: 11. Written as DNA, the CDR3 is TGTGCCAGCAGGACACAGGGGCAAAGGGTCTCCTACGAGCAGTACTTC. Translating gives CASRTQGQRVSYEQYF.

The genes are TRBV6-5 and TRBJ1-2; D remains ambiguous. V lost 6 bases to trimming and J lost 2 bases, with 4 bases between them. Looked up from germline, CDR1 is MNHEY and CDR2 is SVGAGI. CDR3 size: 11 residues. CDR3 region: CASSHNYGYTF. Here the CDR3 DNA reads TGTGCCAGCAGCCACAACTATGGCTACACCTTC.

V and J are TRBV10-3 and TRBJ2-3, with 7 positions matching TRBD2. Germline CDR1 reads ENHRY; CDR2 reads SYGVKD. The CDR3 runs to 12 residues. Germline trimming cut 11 bases from V and 4 bases from J; bases unmatched to any gene: 6. This CDR3 is CASLGLADTQYF. The CDR3 DNA sequence: TGTGCCTCCCTTGGACTAGCAGATACGCAGTATTTT.

The chain links TRBV6-5 to TRBJ2-1, with 11 positions matching TRBD2. The CDR3 is 14 amino acids. The germline V gene has CDR1 MNHEY and CDR2 SVGAGI. V lost 7 bases, J lost 6 bases, and 5 bases stayed unmatched. In nucleotides, the CDR3 is TGTGCCAGCACTGTTCTAGCGGGGGGCAATGAGCAGTTCTTC. Translated: CASTVLAGGNEQFF.

The V gene is TRBV5-3, the J gene TRBJ2-4, with unresolved D. TRBV5-3 has ORF status, its function being uncertain. This CDR3 has 12 residues. V was trimmed by 0 bases and J by 3 bases, leaving 1 base between them. The CDR3 DNA is TGTGCCAGAAGCTTGGACAAAAACATTCAGTACTTC. It encodes CARSLDKNIQYF.

The chain joins TRBV20-1 to TRBJ2-1, with D possibly TRBD1 on 6 matching bases. Germline V gene lookup returns CDR1 DFQATT and CDR2 SNEGSKA (reference sequence). This CDR3 is 11 amino acids long. V lost 8 bases, J lost 4 bases, and 9 bases lay in between. The CDR3 reads CSLRGYNEQFF. The DNA for the CDR3 is TGCAGTCTGAGGGGGTACAATGAGCAGTTCTTC.

The V and J genes are TRBV5-1 and TRBJ2-2; either TRBD1 or TRBD2 may fit D (5 bases each). V lost 4 bases, J lost 2 bases, and 6 bases lay in between. The CDR3 is 13 residues long. Germline assignment: CDR1 SGHRS and CDR2 YFSETQ. CDR3 amino acids: CASSRDNTGELFF. The CDR3 DNA reads TGCGCCAGCAGCCGGGACAACACCGGGGAGCTGTTTTTT.